These T cell receptor beta chains were read from a single sample in a study of blood T cells in healthy people across ages. TCRdb reprocessed the 5' RACE reads via MiXCR and lists one record per CDR3 protein. Of roughly 700,000 distinct CDR3 sequences in the sample, approximately 25% were seen once. These data were likewise used in another study, on T cells of mothers and their children.

The source material was blood. The origin of the receptors is a boy younger than 18 in good health. CDR3s include the opening cysteine and the closing phenylalanine or tryptophan. The D gene is left open where the match is weak. Clone size appears in some rows only: once, few, many, or a class for an expanded clone.

V	size	J	D	DNA	CDR3
TRBV5-5	few	TRBJ2-2	.	TGTGCCAGCAGCTTCGCAGCGAACACCGGGGAGCTGTTTTTT	CASSFAANTGELFF
TRBV29-1	.	TRBJ1-4	.	TGCAGCGTTGTATCAGCGGACTCTGCAACTAATGAAAAACTGTTTTTT	CSVVSADSATNEKLFF
TRBV6-2/TRBV6-3	.	TRBJ2-1	TRBD2	TGTGCCACACGGACTAGCGGGATAGGTGAGCAGTTCTTC	CATRTSGIGEQFF
TRBV7-6	few	TRBJ1-1	.	TGTGCCAGCAGCTCCTGGGGCGACACTGAAGCTTTCTTT	CASSSWGDTEAFF
TRBV6-1	few	TRBJ2-1	TRBD2	TGTGCCAGTGGTCACCTAGCGGGAGTGTATAATGAGCAGTTCTTC	CASGHLAGVYNEQFF
TRBV20-1	.	TRBJ2-7	TRBD2	TGCAGTGCTAACCGGGACTATTCCTACGAGCAGTACTTC	CSANRDYSYEQYF
TRBV5-1	.	TRBJ1-2	.	TGCGCCAGCAGCTTGGTTGATCCAGGCTATGGCTACACCTTC	CASSLVDPGYGYTF
TRBV29-1	.	TRBJ2-5	.	TGCAGCGGACTAGAAGAGACCCAGTACTTC	CSGLEETQYF
TRBV15	few	TRBJ1-5	.	TGTGCCACCAGCAGAGATTTCCCTCAGCCCCAGCATTTT	CATSRDFPQPQHF
TRBV5-6	.	TRBJ2-2	.	TGTGCCAGCGGAGTGGGGGCCGGGGAGCTGTTTTTT	CASGVGAGELFF
TRBV7-9	many	TRBJ2-5	.	TGTGCCAGCAGCCCCACCGGAAGTGAGACCCAGTACTTC	CASSPTGSETQYF
TRBV6-5	few	TRBJ2-7	TRBD1	TGTGCCAGCAGCTACACCGGGACAGGGGTTGGCGAGCAGTACTTC	CASSYTGTGVGEQYF
TRBV7-6	few	TRBJ1-1	.	TGTGCCAGCAGCTCGGAGCCGAACCGCGAAGCTTTCTTT	CASSSEPNREAFF
TRBV5-1	.	TRBJ2-2	.	TGCGCCAGCAGCTTGGTTCTAACCGGGGAGCTGTTTTTT	CASSLVLTGELFF
TRBV4-3	.	TRBJ2-1	.	TGCGCCAGCAGCCAAGATGAGGCGGGGGCTTACAATGAGCAGTTCTTC	CASSQDEAGAYNEQFF
TRBV2	.	TRBJ2-5	.	TGTGCCAGCAGTGAAGCGCCACTAGTGGAGACCCAGTACTTC	CASSEAPLVETQYF
TRBV7-2	.	TRBJ2-7	.	TGTGCCAGCAGCCCCCGGGGTCACGAGCAGTACTTC	CASSPRGHEQYF
TRBV29-1	few	TRBJ2-2	.	TGCAGCGCCAGGGCTGGCACCGGGGAGCTGTTTTTT	CSARAGTGELFF
TRBV7-3	few	TRBJ2-3	TRBD2	TGTGCCAGCAGCGGGGGTAGCGGGAGAACAGATACGCAGTATTTT	CASSGGSGRTDTQYF
TRBV4-2	.	TRBJ2-7	.	TGTGCCAGCAGCCAGGTCGGCGGCAGTACCTACGAGCAGTACTTC	CASSQVGGSTYEQYF
TRBV4-1	few	TRBJ2-7	.	TGCGCCAGCAGCCAAGAACTGACTGGCGGGGGCCCCTACGAGCAGTACTTC	CASSQELTGGGPYEQYF
TRBV28	.	TRBJ1-1	.	TGTGCCAGCAGTTTAGCTGGGGAGTTTCTAGCTTTCTTT	CASSLAGEFLAFF
TRBV18	.	TRBJ2-1	TRBD1	TGTGCCAGCTCACCACCGGTGGAGGACAGGGTCTACAATGAGCAGTTCTTC	CASSPPVEDRVYNEQFF
TRBV12-3/TRBV12-4	few	TRBJ2-2	.	TGTGCCAGCACCTCAGGTGCGGAGGAGCTGTTTTTT	CASTSGAEELFF
TRBV14	.	TRBJ2-5	.	TGTGCCAGCAGCCAATTCATCAAAGAGACCCAGTACTTC	CASSQFIKETQYF
TRBV7-6	few	TRBJ1-3	TRBD1	TGTGCCAGCAGCGTTGGGACAGAAGGAAACACCATATATTTT	CASSVGTEGNTIYF
TRBV29-1	few	TRBJ1-1	.	TGCAGCGTTCATGGGGACCTGAACACTGAAGCTTTCTTT	CSVHGDLNTEAFF
TRBV20-1	.	TRBJ2-4	TRBD2	TGCAGTGCTACGACTAGCGGGTCAGACATTCAGTACTTC	CSATTSGSDIQYF
TRBV4-1	.	TRBJ2-7	TRBD2	TGCGCCAGCAGCCCAGGTGTTGGGGCGGGAGACGAGCAGTACTTC	CASSPGVGAGDEQYF
TRBV5-6	.	TRBJ2-5	TRBD2	TGTGCCAGCAGCACGAGACTAGCGGGGGGGAGTTTAGAGACCCAGTACTTC	CASSTRLAGGSLETQYF
TRBV12-3/TRBV12-4	.	TRBJ1-2	.	TGTGCCAGCAGACCCGACAGCACTCCTCTCTATGGCTACACCTTC	CASRPDSTPLYGYTF
TRBV6-2/TRBV6-3	.	TRBJ2-1	.	TGTGCCATCGCGTCACTAGACAATGAGCAGTTCTTC	CAIASLDNEQFF
TRBV3-1	.	TRBJ2-7	.	TGTGCCAGCAGCCAACTAAAGACCTACGAGCAGTACTTC	CASSQLKTYEQYF
TRBV3-1	.	TRBJ2-1	TRBD2	TGTGCCAGCAGCCAAGTTGGCTGGACTAGGAACAATGAGCAGTTCTTC	CASSQVGWTRNNEQFF
TRBV10-3	few	TRBJ2-1	.	TGTGCCATCAGTGAGACAGTCAACGAGCAGTTCTTC	CAISETVNEQFF
TRBV28	.	TRBJ1-2	.	TGTGCCAGCAGTTTAGAAAGGGGTGGCTACACCTTC	CASSLERGGYTF
TRBV11-1	.	TRBJ2-5	TRBD2	TGTGCCAGCAGCTTAAAGGAAAGGGGACAAAGACTAGCGGGGAGGTCTGAGACCCAGTACTTC	CASSLKERGQRLAGRSETQYF
TRBV12-3/TRBV12-4	.	TRBJ1-5	.	TGTGCCAGCAGTTTATCCCCAAGTAGCAATCAGCCCCAGCATTTT	CASSLSPSSNQPQHF
TRBV6-6	many	TRBJ1-2	.	TGTGCCAGCAGTTACTTGGCCTCGTCGGTTAACTATGGCTACACCTTC	CASSYLASSVNYGYTF
TRBV2	.	TRBJ1-3	.	TGTGCCAGCAGGGGGGTCGATTTCTCTGGAAACACCATATATTTT	CASRGVDFSGNTIYF
TRBV7-3	.	TRBJ2-5	TRBD1	TGTGCCAGCAGCGAGACAGGGGGCGGAGGAGAGACCCAGTACTTC	CASSETGGGGETQYF
TRBV20-1	.	TRBJ2-5	TRBD2	TGCAGTGCCGCGACTAGCGGGGGTTTTCAAGAGACCCAGTACTTC	CSAATSGGFQETQYF
TRBV4-2	.	TRBJ2-1	.	TGTGCCAGCAGCCAGTTAGGGGTTGCTGGTTACAATGAGCAGTTCTTC	CASSQLGVAGYNEQFF
TRBV20-1	many	TRBJ1-1	.	TGCAGTGCCCAACTACGTGACACTGAAGCTTTCTTT	CSAQLRDTEAFF
TRBV29-1	few	TRBJ2-7	.	TGCAGCGTTGAAGAGGATAGGTACGAGCAGTACTTC	CSVEEDRYEQYF
TRBV28	.	TRBJ1-1	.	TGTGCCAGCAGTTTAGGGGTTCCCGGTACTGAAGCTTTCTTT	CASSLGVPGTEAFF
TRBV29-1	few	TRBJ2-1	.	TGCAGCGTTTGGGATTTGGGTAATGAGCAGTTCTTC	CSVWDLGNEQFF
TRBV5-1	few	TRBJ1-2	.	TGCGCCAGCAGCCTGGGACGGTGGAACTATGGCTACACCTTC	CASSLGRWNYGYTF
TRBV7-3	.	TRBJ2-3	TRBD2	TGTGCCAGCAGCTTATCCGGGAGGGGGAGCACAGATACGCAGTATTTT	CASSLSGRGSTDTQYF
TRBV12-3/TRBV12-4	.	TRBJ2-7	.	TGTGCCAGCGCCGCGGACGGATACGAGCAGTACTTC	CASAADGYEQYF
TRBV24-1	.	TRBJ2-3	.	TGTGCCACCAGTGATTTGCCGGTGGATACGCAGTATTTT	CATSDLPVDTQYF
TRBV20-1	.	TRBJ2-1	TRBD1	TGCAGTGCCACCGGGACAGGGGGCAATGAGCAGTTCTTC	CSATGTGGNEQFF
TRBV28	few	TRBJ1-5	TRBD1	TGTGCCAGCAGGCCCCGGGACAGGGTTACTCAGCCCCAGCATTTT	CASRPRDRVTQPQHF
TRBV6-5	few	TRBJ1-6	.	TGTGCCAGCAGTTACTCGACTGGCGAAGGGTCACCCCTCCACTTT	CASSYSTGEGSPLHF
TRBV24-1	few	TRBJ2-1	TRBD2	TGTGCCACCAGTGATTTGCAAGCGGGGGGGCTTTATGAGCAGTTCTTC	CATSDLQAGGLYEQFF